These 8 T cell receptor beta chains originate from one sample sequenced in a study of T cell responses to AZD1222 COVID-19 vaccine. Repertoires were generated with immunoSEQ multiplex PCR, while TCRdb's copy carries only in-frame clones and drops some. The top ten hold approximately 9% of the sample, which has about 83,000 clones, around 88% seen once. Sequences were derived from peripheral blood, sampled on day 0 of AZD1222 vaccination. These receptors came from an adult in good health.

This sequence joins TRBV5-1 and TRBJ2-3; 11 nucleotides align to TRBD2. Per germline, CDR1 SGHRS and CDR2 YFSETQ. The ends lost 0 bases at V and 0 bases at J; junction bases unmatched: 12. This CDR3 spans 20 amino acids. CDR3 DNA sequence: TGCGCCAGCAGCTTGGCGGGAACTAGCGGGGGCCCATCTAGCACAGATACGCAGTATTTT. It translates to CASSLAGTSGGPSSTDTQYF. The entire variable domain, with the rest obtained from reference TRBV5-1 and TRBJ2-3, is as follows: KAGVTQTPRYLIKTRGQQVTLSCSPISGHRSVSWYQQTPGQGLQFLFEYFSETQRNKGNFPGRFSGRQFSNSRSEMNVSTLELGDSALYLCASSLAGTSGGPSSTDTQYFGPGTRLTVL.

The V gene is TRBV7-3, the J gene TRBJ1-2, with D unresolved. Germline values: CDR1 SGHTA, CDR2 FQGTGA. This CDR3 has 12 amino acids. V lost 8 bases to trimming and J lost 2 bases, with 9 bases between them. CDR3 sequence reads: CASGSHNYGYTF. CDR3 DNA: TGTGCCAGCGGTTCCCACAACTATGGCTACACCTTC.

The chain is built from TRBV6-2 or TRBV6-3 and TRBJ2-1; tentatively, D is TRBD1 (5 bases). The CDR3 totals 16 residues. CDR1 and CDR2 (germline): MNHEY, SVGEGT. V gave up 4 bases and J gave up 0 bases, with 13 bases separating them. The CDR3 nucleotides are TGTGCCAGCAGTTCCCCCAGGGATCACTCCTACAATGAGCAGTTCTTC. This encodes CASSSPRDHSYNEQFF.

This chain uses TRBV25-1 with TRBJ2-5; TRBD1 matches 7 bases. The CDR3 is 15 residues long. CDR1 is MGHDK and CDR2 is SYGVNS in the germline V gene. Germline trimming cut 4 bases from V and 1 base from J; bases unmatched to any gene: 6. CDR3 nucleotides: TGTGCCAGCAGTGTAGACAGGGCCCCCCAAGAGACCCAGTACTTC. Amino acid sequence: CASSVDRAPQETQYF.

The rearrangement links TRBV19 to TRBJ1-1, with D possibly being TRBD1 (5 bases). Trimming cost V 1 base and J 2 bases, with 26 bases left between them. Germline V lookup: CDR1 LNHDA, CDR2 SQIVND (reference sequence). The CDR3 is 20 residues long. The CDR3 DNA reads TGTGCCAGTAGTATAGCGGGTGGGGCCGCCGAACGAATTCATAACACTGAAGCTTTCTTT. Amino acids: CASSIAGGAAERIHNTEAFF.

The V call is TRBV3-1 (or the pseudogene TRBV3-2), the J call TRBJ1-5; D is possibly TRBD1 (6 bases). Trimming shortened V by 0 bases and J by 9 bases, and 6 bases separated the two germline ends. The CDR3 has 12 amino acids. The V gene's germline CDR1 is LGHDT and CDR2 YNNKEL (reference sequence). The CDR3 nucleotides are TGTGCCAGCAGCCAAGAAGGGGGGCCCCAGCATTTT. This codes for CASSQEGGPQHF.

The V and J genes are TRBV19 and TRBJ2-7; the match to TRBD2 covers 9 bases. This CDR3 comprises 13 residues. Losses at the gene ends were 7 bases for V and 3 bases for J; bases not matched to a gene: 4. The germline CDR1 and CDR2 sequences are LNHDA and SQIVND (reference sequence). The CDR3 region is CASMEAGGYEQYF. The DNA for the CDR3 is TGTGCCAGTATGGAAGCGGGAGGCTACGAGCAGTACTTC. Variable domain in full (rest from reference TRBV19 and TRBJ2-7): DGGITQSPKYLFRKEGQNVTLSCEQNLNHDAMYWYRQDPGQGLRLIYYSQIVNDFQKGDIAEGYSVSREKKESFPLTVTSAQKNPTAFYLCASMEAGGYEQYFGPGTRLTVT.

V usage is TRBV12-3 or TRBV12-4 and J usage is TRBJ1-4; D remains ambiguous. This CDR3 comprises 13 residues. Trimming shortened V by 6 bases and J by 7 bases, and 12 bases separated the two germline ends. The CDR3: CASSLRPVEKLFF. In nucleotides, the CDR3 is TGTGCCAGCAGCTTGCGGCCTGTTGAAAAACTGTTTTTT.